The 12 T cell receptor beta chains listed next were all sequenced from one sample in a study of shared clonotypes between healthy human individuals. Generated by immunoSEQ multiplex PCR, the TCRdb table keeps only in-frame clones and is missing some. The sample lists some 2.3 million clones; approximately 95% were seen once. The sequencing sample was made of naive CD4+ T cells from PBMCs. Subset meaning: CD45RA+ positively selected. The receptor source for this set is a man between 18 and 35 years old in good health. Some clones in this sample may be carry-over from other donors' samples.

The gene calls are TRBV18 and TRBJ1-3, with D hard to call. V was pared by 6 bases and J by 0 bases, with 15 bases between. Per the germline V gene, CDR1 is KGHSH and CDR2 is LQKENI. The CDR3 has 16 amino acids. Written as DNA, the CDR3 is TGTGCCAGCTCCCCCCTGCAAACCGTCTCTGGAAACACCATATATTTT. This sequence encodes CASSPLQTVSGNTIYF.

The chain joins TRBV6-6 to TRBJ1-5; a weak D match, TRBD1 (5 bases). V gave up 6 bases and J gave up 4 bases, with 13 bases separating them. The CDR3 loop spans 14 amino acids. Per germline, CDR1 MNHNY and CDR2 SVGAGI (reference sequence). The CDR3, as DNA: TGTGCCAGCAGCCAGGGCCCGCAAAATCAGCCCCAGCATTTT. Translating it yields CASSQGPQNQPQHF.

The chain couples TRBV19 to TRBJ1-2; D gene uncertain. The germline V gene encodes CDR1 LNHDA and CDR2 SQIVND (reference sequence). V dropped 6 bases and J dropped 8 bases, with 28 bases sitting between them. The CDR3 is made up of 17 amino acids. Here the CDR3 reads CASRSVSSRTVLEGYTF. The CDR3 DNA sequence: TGTGCCAGTAGATCCGTTAGTTCAAGGACGGTGTTGGAGGGCTACACCTTC. The complete variable domain, with remaining parts taken from reference TRBV19 and TRBJ1-2, reads DGGITQSPKYLFRKEGQNVTLSCEQNLNHDAMYWYRQDPGQGLRLIYYSQIVNDFQKGDIAEGYSVSREKKESFPLTVTSAQKNPTAFYLCASRSVSSRTVLEGYTFGSGTRLTVV.

The rearrangement joins TRBV2 to TRBJ1-2; D perhaps matches TRBD1 (5 bases). Deletions cut 4 bases from V and 6 bases from J, with 21 bases between. The CDR3 spans 16 residues. The germline gives CDR1 SNHLY, CDR2 FYNNEI. CDR3 in DNA: TGTGCCAGCAGTGTGGCAGGGTCGAAGGCGGGGAATGGCTACACCTTC. This sequence encodes CASSVAGSKAGNGYTF.

The J gene is TRBJ2-1, the V gene TRBV28; D may correspond to TRBD1 or TRBD2 (5 bases each). This CDR3 spans 15 amino acids. Trimming pared 3 bases from V and 5 bases from J, leaving 14 bases between. Germline lookup yields CDR1 MDHEN and CDR2 SYDVKM. CDR3 protein: CASSLSRTGHNEQFF. CDR3 nucleotides: TGTGCCAGCAGTTTGTCGAGGACGGGGCACAATGAGCAGTTCTTC.

Concerning this clone: Other DNA sequences within the sample encode an identical CDR3. This chain joins TRBV14 and TRBJ2-7; no clear D. This CDR3 is 11 amino acids long. Deletions cut 2 bases from V and 4 bases from J, with 3 bases between. Per the germline V gene, CDR1 is SGHDN and CDR2 is FVKESK. CDR3 amino acids: CASSQTYEQYF. DNA for the CDR3: TGTGCCAGCAGCCAAACGTACGAGCAGTACTTC.

This clone was counted once. This chain uses TRBV18 with TRBJ2-1; D is undetermined. The CDR3 sequence is 13 residues long. V lost 3 bases and J lost 7, with 10 bases in between. CDR1 is KGHSH, CDR2 LQKENI, per germline. The CDR3 bases are TGTGCCAGCTCACCGGTCCTGGCGAATGAGCAGTTCTTC. As protein: CASSPVLANEQFF.

This CDR3 reads CASSLAYSPPGSFPDTQYF. The CDR3 region has the DNA TGTGCCAGCAGCTTAGCGTATAGTCCGCCAGGGAGTTTCCCAGATACGCAGTATTTT. This chain joins TRBV7-6 and TRBJ2-3; the D call may be TRBD1 or TRBD2 (5 bases each). Germline values: CDR1 SGHVS, CDR2 FNYEAQ. V was pared by 0 bases and J by 4 bases, with 23 bases between. The CDR3 covers 19 residues.

The V call is TRBV11-1, the J call TRBJ2-3; D is uncertain. The CDR3 runs to 14 residues. V was shortened by 2 bases and J by 1 base, with 7 bases between the two germline ends. Germline values: CDR1 SGHAT, CDR2 FQDESV (reference sequence). CDR3 loop: CASSLMAGTDTQYF. In DNA, the CDR3 is TGTGCCAGCAGCTTAATGGCGGGCACAGATACGCAGTATTTT.

The rearrangement uses TRBV5-1 and TRBJ2-4, with 7 bases fitting TRBD2. The CDR3 runs to 18 residues. The germline gives CDR1 SGHRS, CDR2 YFSETQ. After removal of 0 bases from V and 0 bases from J, the junction contained 9 bases not matched to a gene. CDR3 residues: CASSLVALADIAKNIQYF. DNA for the CDR3: TGCGCCAGCAGCTTGGTAGCGCTAGCGGACATAGCCAAAAACATTCAGTACTTC. Drawing the rest from reference TRBV5-1 and TRBJ2-4, the complete variable domain is KAGVTQTPRYLIKTRGQQVTLSCSPISGHRSVSWYQQTPGQGLQFLFEYFSETQRNKGNFPGRFSGRQFSNSRSEMNVSTLELGDSALYLCASSLVALADIAKNIQYFGAGTRLSVL.

The V and J genes are TRBV5-1 and TRBJ2-1; possible D gene TRBD2, 6 bases. The ends were cut back, 0 bases at V and 14 bases at J, with 15 bases in the middle. The CDR3 contains 13 residues. Germline CDR1 and CDR2: SGHRS and YFSETQ. CDR3 DNA: TGCGCCAGCAGCTTGGCCGGGCGGTCGGGGGAGTTCTTC. This sequence encodes CASSLAGRSGEFF.

The rearrangement joins TRBV10-3 to TRBJ2-7; 12 nucleotides match TRBD1. The CDR3 covers 16 residues. Germline CDR1 reads ENHRY; CDR2 reads SYGVKD. Unmatched junction bases numbered 6, after V lost 4 bases and J lost 2 bases. DNA for the CDR3: TGTGCCATCAGTGGGGGGACAGGGGGCCCCACCTACGAGCAGTACTTC. This sequence encodes CAISGGTGGPTYEQYF.